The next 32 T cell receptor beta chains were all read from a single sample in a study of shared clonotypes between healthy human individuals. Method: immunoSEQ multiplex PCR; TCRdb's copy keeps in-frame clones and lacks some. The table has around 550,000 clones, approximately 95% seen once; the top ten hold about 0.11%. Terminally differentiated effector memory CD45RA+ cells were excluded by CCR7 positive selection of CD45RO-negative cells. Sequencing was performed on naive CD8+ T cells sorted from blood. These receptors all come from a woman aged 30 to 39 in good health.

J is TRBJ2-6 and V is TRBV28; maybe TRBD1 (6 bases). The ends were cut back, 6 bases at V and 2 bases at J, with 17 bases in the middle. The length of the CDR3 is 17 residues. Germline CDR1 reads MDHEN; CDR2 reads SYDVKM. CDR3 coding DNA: TGTGCCAGCAGCCTGGGGGCAGGGCCACCTGGGGCCAACGTCCTGACTTTC. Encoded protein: CASSLGAGPPGANVLTF.

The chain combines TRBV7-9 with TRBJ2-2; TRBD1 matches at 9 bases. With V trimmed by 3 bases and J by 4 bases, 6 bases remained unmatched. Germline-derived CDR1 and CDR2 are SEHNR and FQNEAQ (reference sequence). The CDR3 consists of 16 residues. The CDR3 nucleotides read TGTGCCAGCAGCTTTACAGGGGGCAGGAGCACCGGGGAGCTGTTTTTT. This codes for CASSFTGGRSTGELFF.

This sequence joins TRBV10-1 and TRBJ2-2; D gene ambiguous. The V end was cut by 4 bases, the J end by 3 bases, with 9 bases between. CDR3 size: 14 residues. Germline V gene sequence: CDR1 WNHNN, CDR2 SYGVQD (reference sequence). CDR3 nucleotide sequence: TGCGCCAGCAGTGTCAAGTTGTACACCGGGGAGCTGTTTTTT. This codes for CASSVKLYTGELFF.

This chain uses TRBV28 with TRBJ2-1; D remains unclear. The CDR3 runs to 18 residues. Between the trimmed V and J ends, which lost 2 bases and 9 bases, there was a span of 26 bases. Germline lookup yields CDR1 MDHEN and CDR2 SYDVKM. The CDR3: CASSLHPSIPRAIGEQFF. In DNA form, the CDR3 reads TGTGCCAGCAGTTTACACCCATCAATTCCCCGAGCAATTGGTGAGCAGTTCTTC. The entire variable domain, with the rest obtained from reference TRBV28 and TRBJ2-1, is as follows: DVKVTQSSRYLVKRTGEKVFLECVQDMDHENMFWYRQDPGLGLRLIYFSYDVKMKEKGDIPEGYSVSREKKERFSLILESASTNQTSMYLCASSLHPSIPRAIGEQFFGPGTRLTVL.

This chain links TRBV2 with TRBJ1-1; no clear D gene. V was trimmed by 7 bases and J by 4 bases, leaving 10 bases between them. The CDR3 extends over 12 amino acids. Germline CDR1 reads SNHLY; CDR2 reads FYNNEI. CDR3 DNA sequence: TGTGCCAGCATGGAGGGTGGCACTGAAGCTTTCTTT. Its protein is CASMEGGTEAFF.

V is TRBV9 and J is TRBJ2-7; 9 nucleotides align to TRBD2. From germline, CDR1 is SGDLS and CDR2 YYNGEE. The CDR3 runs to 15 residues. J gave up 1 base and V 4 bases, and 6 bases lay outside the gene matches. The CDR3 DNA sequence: TGTGCCAGCAGCCCCGGACTAGCGAAGTCCTACGAGCAGTACTTC. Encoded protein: CASSPGLAKSYEQYF.

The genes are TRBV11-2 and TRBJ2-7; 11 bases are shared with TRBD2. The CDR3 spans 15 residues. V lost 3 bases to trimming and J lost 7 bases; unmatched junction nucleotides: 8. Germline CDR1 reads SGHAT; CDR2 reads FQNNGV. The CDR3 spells CASSFPVAGGGEQYF. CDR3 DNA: TGTGCCAGCAGCTTCCCCGTAGCGGGAGGGGGGGAGCAGTACTTC.

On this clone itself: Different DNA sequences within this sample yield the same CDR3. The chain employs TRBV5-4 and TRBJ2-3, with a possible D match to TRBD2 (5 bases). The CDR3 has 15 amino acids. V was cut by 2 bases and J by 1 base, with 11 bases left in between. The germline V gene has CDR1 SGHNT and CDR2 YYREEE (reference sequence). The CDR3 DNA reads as TGTGCCAGCAGCTTAGGCCTCGGGGGCACAGATACGCAGTATTTT. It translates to CASSLGLGGTDTQYF.

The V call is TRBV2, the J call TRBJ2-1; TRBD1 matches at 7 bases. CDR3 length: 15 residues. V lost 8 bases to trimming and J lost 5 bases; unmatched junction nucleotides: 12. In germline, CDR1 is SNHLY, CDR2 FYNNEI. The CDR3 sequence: CASEGAGTANNEQFF. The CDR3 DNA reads TGTGCCAGCGAGGGTGCCGGGACAGCCAACAATGAGCAGTTCTTC.

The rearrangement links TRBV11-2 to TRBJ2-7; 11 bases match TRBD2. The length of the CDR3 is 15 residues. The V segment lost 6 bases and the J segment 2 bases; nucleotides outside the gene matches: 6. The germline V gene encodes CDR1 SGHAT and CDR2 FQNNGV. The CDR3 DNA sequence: TGTGCCAGCAGTCCTGAACTAGCGGGAGCCTACGAGCAGTACTTC. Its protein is CASSPELAGAYEQYF. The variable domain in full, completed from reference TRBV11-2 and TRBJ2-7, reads EAGVAQSPRYKIIEKRQSVAFWCNPISGHATLYWYQQILGQGPKLLIQFQNNGVVDDSQLPKDRFSAERLKGVDSTLKIQPAKLEDSAVYLCASSPELAGAYEQYFGPGTRLTVT.

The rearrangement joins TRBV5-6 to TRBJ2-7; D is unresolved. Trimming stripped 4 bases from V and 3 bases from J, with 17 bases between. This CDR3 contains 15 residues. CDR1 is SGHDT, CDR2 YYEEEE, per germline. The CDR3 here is CASSINGGIGYEQYF. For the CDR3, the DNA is TGTGCCAGCAGCATTAATGGTGGGATCGGCTACGAGCAGTACTTC. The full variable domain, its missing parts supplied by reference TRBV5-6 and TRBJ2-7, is DAGVTQSPTHLIKTRGQQVTLRCSPKSGHDTVSWYQQALGQGPQFIFQYYEEEERQRGNFPDRFSGHQFPNYSSELNVNALLLGDSALYLCASSINGGIGYEQYFGPGTRLTVT.

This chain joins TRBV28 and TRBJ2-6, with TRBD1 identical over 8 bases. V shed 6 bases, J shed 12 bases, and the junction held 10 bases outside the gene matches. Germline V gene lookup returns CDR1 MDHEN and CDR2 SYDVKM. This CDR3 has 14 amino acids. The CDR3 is CASRAQGALGVLTF. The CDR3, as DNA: TGTGCCAGCAGAGCCCAGGGGGCCCTCGGCGTCCTGACTTTC.

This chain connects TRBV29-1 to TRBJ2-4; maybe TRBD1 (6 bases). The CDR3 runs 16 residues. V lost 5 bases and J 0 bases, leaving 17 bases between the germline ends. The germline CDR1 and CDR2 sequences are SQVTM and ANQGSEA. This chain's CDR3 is CSVTGIRNLAKNIQYF. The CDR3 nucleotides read TGCAGCGTTACAGGGATTCGAAACCTAGCCAAAAACATTCAGTACTTC.

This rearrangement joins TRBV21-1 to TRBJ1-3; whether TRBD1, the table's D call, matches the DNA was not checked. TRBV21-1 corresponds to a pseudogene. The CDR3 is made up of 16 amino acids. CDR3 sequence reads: CASSNRASISGNTIYF. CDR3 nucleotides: TGTGCCAGCAGCAACAGGGCCTCTATCTCTGGAAACACCATATATTTT.

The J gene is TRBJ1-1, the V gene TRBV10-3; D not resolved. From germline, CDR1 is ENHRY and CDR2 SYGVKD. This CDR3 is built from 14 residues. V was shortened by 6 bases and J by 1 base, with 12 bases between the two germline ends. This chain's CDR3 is CAIRLEYGNTEAFF. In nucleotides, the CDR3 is TGTGCCATCAGACTCGAATACGGGAACACTGAAGCTTTCTTT.

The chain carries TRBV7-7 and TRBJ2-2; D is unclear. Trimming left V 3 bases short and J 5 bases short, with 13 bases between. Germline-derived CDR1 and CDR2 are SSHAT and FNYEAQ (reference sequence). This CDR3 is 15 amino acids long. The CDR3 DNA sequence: TGTGCCAGCAGCTTTACCCCGGGCTGGACCGGGGAGCTGTTTTTT. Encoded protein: CASSFTPGWTGELFF.

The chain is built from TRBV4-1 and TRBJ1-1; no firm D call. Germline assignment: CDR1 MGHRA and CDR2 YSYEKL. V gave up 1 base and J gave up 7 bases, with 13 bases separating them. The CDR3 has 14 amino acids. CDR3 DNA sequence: TGCGCCAGCAGCCAAGCGTTGGGATCAGTTGAAGCTTTCTTT. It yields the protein CASSQALGSVEAFF.

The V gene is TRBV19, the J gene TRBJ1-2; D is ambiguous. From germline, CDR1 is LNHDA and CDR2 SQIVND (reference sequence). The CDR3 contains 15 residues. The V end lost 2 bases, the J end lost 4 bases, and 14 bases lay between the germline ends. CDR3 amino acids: CASSITAPDGYGYTF. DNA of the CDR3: TGTGCCAGTAGTATAACGGCTCCCGACGGCTATGGCTACACCTTC. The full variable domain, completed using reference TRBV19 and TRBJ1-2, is DGGITQSPKYLFRKEGQNVTLSCEQNLNHDAMYWYRQDPGQGLRLIYYSQIVNDFQKGDIAEGYSVSREKKESFPLTVTSAQKNPTAFYLCASSITAPDGYGYTFGSGTRLTVV.

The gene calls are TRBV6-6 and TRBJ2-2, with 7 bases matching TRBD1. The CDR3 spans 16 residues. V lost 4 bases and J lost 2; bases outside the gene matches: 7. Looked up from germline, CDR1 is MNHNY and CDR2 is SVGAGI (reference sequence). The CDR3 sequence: CASSSTPGGNTGELFF. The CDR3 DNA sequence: TGTGCCAGCAGTTCCACCCCAGGGGGAAACACCGGGGAGCTGTTTTTT.

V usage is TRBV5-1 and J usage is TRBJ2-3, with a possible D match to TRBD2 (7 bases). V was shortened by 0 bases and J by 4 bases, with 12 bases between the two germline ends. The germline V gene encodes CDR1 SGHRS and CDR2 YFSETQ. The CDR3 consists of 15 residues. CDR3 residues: CASSLDGGRADTQYF. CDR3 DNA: TGCGCCAGCAGCTTGGACGGGGGGCGAGCAGATACGCAGTATTTT.

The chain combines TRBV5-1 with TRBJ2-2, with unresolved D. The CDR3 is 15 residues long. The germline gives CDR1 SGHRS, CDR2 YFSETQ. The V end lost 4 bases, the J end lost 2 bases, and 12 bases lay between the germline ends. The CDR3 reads CASSLWTRNTGELFF. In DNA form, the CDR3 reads TGCGCCAGCAGCCTCTGGACCAGAAACACCGGGGAGCTGTTTTTT.

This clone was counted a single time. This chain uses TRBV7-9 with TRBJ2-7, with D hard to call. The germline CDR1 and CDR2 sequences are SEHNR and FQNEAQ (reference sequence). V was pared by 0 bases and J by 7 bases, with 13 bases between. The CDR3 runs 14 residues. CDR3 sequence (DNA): TGTGCCAGCAGCTTAGCACAGCCCCCGATGGAGCAGTACTTC. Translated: CASSLAQPPMEQYF.

The DNA for the CDR3 is TGTGCCAGCTGGGGCGAAATCTATGGCTACACCTTC. Translated, it gives CASWGEIYGYTF. The chain has TRBV9 and TRBJ1-2; a weak D match, TRBD1 (5 bases). The germline V and J ends were trimmed by 7 bases and 4 bases, with 11 bases remaining between them. The CDR3 loop spans 12 amino acids. Germline V lookup: CDR1 SGDLS, CDR2 YYNGEE.

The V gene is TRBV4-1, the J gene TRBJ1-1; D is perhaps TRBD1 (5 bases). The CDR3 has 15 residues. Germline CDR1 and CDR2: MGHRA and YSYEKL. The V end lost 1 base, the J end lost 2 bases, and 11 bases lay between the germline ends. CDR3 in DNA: TGCGCCAGCAGCCAAGTAACAGGACTTAACACTGAAGCTTTCTTT. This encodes CASSQVTGLNTEAFF.

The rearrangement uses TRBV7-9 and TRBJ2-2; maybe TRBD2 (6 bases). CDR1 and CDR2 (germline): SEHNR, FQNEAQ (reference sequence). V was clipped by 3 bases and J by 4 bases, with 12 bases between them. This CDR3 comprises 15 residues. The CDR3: CASSFETRVTGELFF. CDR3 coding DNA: TGTGCCAGCAGCTTTGAGACTAGAGTCACCGGGGAGCTGTTTTTT.

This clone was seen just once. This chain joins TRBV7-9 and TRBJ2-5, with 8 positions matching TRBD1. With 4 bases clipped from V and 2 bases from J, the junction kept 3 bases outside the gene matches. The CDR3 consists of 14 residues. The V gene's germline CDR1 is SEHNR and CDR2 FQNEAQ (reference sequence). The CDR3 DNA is TGTGCCAGCAGCTACACAGGGGGACAAGAGACCCAGTACTTC. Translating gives CASSYTGGQETQYF.

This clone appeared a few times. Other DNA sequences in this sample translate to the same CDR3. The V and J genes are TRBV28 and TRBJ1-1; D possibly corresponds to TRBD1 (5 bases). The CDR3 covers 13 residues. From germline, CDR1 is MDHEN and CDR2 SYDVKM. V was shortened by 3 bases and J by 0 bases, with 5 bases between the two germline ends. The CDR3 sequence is CASSFRVNTEAFF. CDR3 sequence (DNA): TGTGCCAGCAGTTTCAGGGTGAACACTGAAGCTTTCTTT.

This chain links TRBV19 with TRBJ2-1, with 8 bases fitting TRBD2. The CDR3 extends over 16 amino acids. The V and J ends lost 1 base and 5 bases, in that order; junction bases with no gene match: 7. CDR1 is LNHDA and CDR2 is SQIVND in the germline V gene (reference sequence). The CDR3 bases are TGTGCCAGTAGTATAGGGGTGAGGACTAGCAACAATGAGCAGTTCTTC. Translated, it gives CASSIGVRTSNNEQFF. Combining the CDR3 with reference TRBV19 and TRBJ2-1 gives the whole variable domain DGGITQSPKYLFRKEGQNVTLSCEQNLNHDAMYWYRQDPGQGLRLIYYSQIVNDFQKGDIAEGYSVSREKKESFPLTVTSAQKNPTAFYLCASSIGVRTSNNEQFFGPGTRLTVL.

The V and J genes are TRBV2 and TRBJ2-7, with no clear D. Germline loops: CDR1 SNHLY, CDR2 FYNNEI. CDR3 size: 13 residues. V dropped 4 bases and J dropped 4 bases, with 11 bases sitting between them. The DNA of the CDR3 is TGTGCCAGCAGTGTAACAGCCATTTACGAGCAGTACTTC. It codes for CASSVTAIYEQYF.

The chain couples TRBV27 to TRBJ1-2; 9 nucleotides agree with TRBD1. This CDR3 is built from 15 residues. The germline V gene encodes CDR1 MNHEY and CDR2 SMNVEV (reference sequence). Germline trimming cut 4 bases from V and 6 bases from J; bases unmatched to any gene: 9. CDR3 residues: CASSSPGQGLDGYTF. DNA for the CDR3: TGTGCCAGCAGTTCGCCGGGACAGGGTCTAGATGGCTACACCTTC.

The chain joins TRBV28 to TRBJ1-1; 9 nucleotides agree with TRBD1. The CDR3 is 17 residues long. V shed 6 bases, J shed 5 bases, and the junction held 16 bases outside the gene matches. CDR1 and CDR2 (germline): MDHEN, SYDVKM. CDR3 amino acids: CASSVTGGLPEETEAFF. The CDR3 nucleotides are TGTGCCAGCAGCGTCACAGGGGGCCTTCCAGAGGAGACTGAAGCTTTCTTT.

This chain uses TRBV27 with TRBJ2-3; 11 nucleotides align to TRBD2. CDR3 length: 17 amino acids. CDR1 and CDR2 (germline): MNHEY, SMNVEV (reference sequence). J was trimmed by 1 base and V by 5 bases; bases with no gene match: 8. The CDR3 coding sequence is TGTGCCAGCAGTCAGCTAGCGGGGGGCGTTGGCACAGATACGCAGTATTTT. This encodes CASSQLAGGVGTDTQYF.